This passage covers 25 T cell receptor beta chains from one sample sequenced in a study of blood T cell repertoires in COVID-19. The table came from immunoSEQ multiplex PCR; TCRdb's copy has only in-frame clones and leaves some out. Of about 280,000 clones listed, 85% were seen once; the top ten hold 4.5% to 6%. Material: peripheral blood. All receptors derive from a man aged 45 to 65 with active or convalescent COVID-19.

This clone showed up just a few times. This chain links TRBV7-3 with TRBJ2-1; D remains unclear. Trimming removed 5 bases from V and 5 bases from J, with 10 bases in between. The CDR3 runs to 13 residues. CDR1 and CDR2 (germline): SGHTA, FQGTGA. The CDR3 DNA reads as TGTGCCAGCAGCCTCTCAGCGAACAATGAGCAGTTCTTC. Protein product: CASSLSANNEQFF.

The J gene is TRBJ2-7, the V gene TRBV6-1; D ambiguous. V shed 6 bases and J shed 0 bases, with 12 bases lying between them. The CDR3 has 14 residues. Per germline, CDR1 MNHNS and CDR2 SASEGT. Written as DNA, the CDR3 is TGTGCCAGCAGCACTACGGTTAGCTCCTACGAGCAGTACTTC. Translated: CASSTTVSSYEQYF.

CDR3 in DNA: TGTGCCAGCTCCCGCGGACGGGGGGCTAGCAATCAGCCCCAGCATTTT. It translates to CASSRGRGASNQPQHF. This rearrangement joins TRBV18 to TRBJ1-5, with D perhaps TRBD1 (6 bases). CDR3 size: 16 residues. V shed 6 bases and J shed 0 bases, with 15 bases lying between them. Germline CDR1 is KGHSH and CDR2 is LQKENI.

This chain uses TRBV7-9 with TRBJ1-6, with 7 bases matching TRBD1. V shed 5 bases, J shed 10 bases, and the junction held 11 bases outside the gene matches. The CDR3 extends over 15 amino acids. CDR1 SEHNR and CDR2 FQNEAQ come from the germline V gene (reference sequence). The CDR3 sequence: CASSPESGQKSPLHF. CDR3 DNA: TGTGCCAGCAGCCCGGAATCGGGACAGAAATCACCCCTCCACTTT. The variable domain in full, with the rest retrieved from reference TRBV7-9 and TRBJ1-6, is DTGVSQNPRHKITKRGQNVTFRCDPISEHNRLYWYRQTLGQGPEFLTYFQNEAQLEKSRLLSDRFSAERPKGSFSTLEIQRTEQGDSAMYLCASSPESGQKSPLHFGNGTRLTVT.

The V gene is TRBV11-2, the J gene TRBJ1-1, with a tentative D call TRBD1 (5 bases). Germline assignment: CDR1 SGHAT and CDR2 FQNNGV. Trimming stripped 6 bases from V and 1 base from J, with 12 bases between. The CDR3 sequence is 14 residues long. CDR3 coding DNA: TGTGCCAGCAGTTGGGGGGTCGGGAACACTGAAGCTTTCTTT. It specifies CASSWGVGNTEAFF.

V gene TRBV5-1 combines with J gene TRBJ2-2; D is unresolved. The CDR3 is 13 residues long. Germline CDR1 is SGHRS and CDR2 is YFSETQ. V was pared by 3 bases and J by 5 bases, with 8 bases between. The CDR3 DNA follows: TGCGCCAGCAGCTCCCTACCAACCGGGGAGCTGTTTTTT. Its translation: CASSSLPTGELFF.

The V gene is TRBV7-9, the J gene TRBJ1-1; D remains unclear. Trimming cost V 8 bases and J 4 bases, with 11 bases left between them. The CDR3 is 12 residues long. In germline, CDR1 is SEHNR, CDR2 FQNEAQ (reference sequence). DNA for the CDR3: TGTGCCAGCGGATACAGAGTCACTGAAGCTTTCTTT. Translating it yields CASGYRVTEAFF.

J is TRBJ2-1 and V is TRBV5-4, with 9 nucleotides matching TRBD2. Germline V gene lookup returns CDR1 SGHNT and CDR2 YYREEE (reference sequence). This CDR3 contains 14 residues. The V segment lost 2 bases and the J segment 9 bases; nucleotides outside the gene matches: 6. CDR3 nucleotide sequence: TGTGCCAGCAGCTTACGGCGGGAGGGGGGTGAGCAGTTCTTC. This codes for CASSLRREGGEQFF.

The chain is built from TRBV7-2 and TRBJ1-2; no firm D call. Trimming took 5 bases from V and 8 from J, leaving 15 bases between them. The germline CDR1 and CDR2 sequences are SGHTA and FQGNSA. The CDR3 totals 13 residues. CDR3: CASSRRLLWGYTF. The CDR3 DNA follows: TGTGCCAGCAGCCGCCGGCTACTATGGGGCTACACCTTC.

This clone was seen a single time. The chain combines TRBV7-2 with TRBJ1-2; a possible D gene is TRBD1 (6 bases). The CDR3 totals 15 residues. Per germline, CDR1 SGHTA and CDR2 FQGNSA. V was cut by 4 bases and J by 3 bases, with 15 bases left in between. CDR3 loop: CASSSDRIPYYGYTF. Written as DNA, the CDR3 is TGTGCCAGCAGCTCCGACAGGATCCCTTACTATGGCTACACCTTC.

The gene calls are TRBV5-1 and TRBJ2-7; 7 nucleotides match TRBD1. V shed 0 bases, J shed 1 base, and the junction held 4 bases outside the gene matches. CDR3 length equals 15 residues. Germline assignment: CDR1 SGHRS and CDR2 YFSETQ. The CDR3 nucleotides are TGCGCCAGCAGCTTGGGACAGGGAAGGTCCTACGAGCAGTACTTC. Protein: CASSLGQGRSYEQYF.

The chain recombines TRBV28 with TRBJ2-7; 9 nucleotides match TRBD1. Germline lookup yields CDR1 MDHEN and CDR2 SYDVKM. The CDR3 loop spans 16 amino acids. Trimming removed 6 bases from V and 3 bases from J; junction bases left unmatched: 12. The CDR3 region has the DNA TGTGCCAGCAGCTCGAAGGGACAGGGACGGATCTACGAGCAGTACTTC. It translates to CASSSKGQGRIYEQYF.

V is TRBV27 and J is TRBJ2-3; 11 bases line up with TRBD2. V shed 3 bases and J 7 bases; nucleotides not matched to a gene: 3. This CDR3 contains 14 residues. Per the germline V gene, CDR1 is MNHEY and CDR2 is SMNVEV (reference sequence). CDR3 DNA sequence: TGTGCCAGCAGTTTGACTAGCGGGACAAATACGCAGTATTTT. As protein: CASSLTSGTNTQYF.

V is TRBV7-3 and J is TRBJ2-3; D possibly corresponds to TRBD2 (6 bases). The CDR3 has 15 residues. Germline CDR1 is SGHTA and CDR2 is FQGTGA. V gave up 0 bases and J gave up 1 base, with 8 bases separating them. CDR3 bases: TGTGCCAGCAGCTTAACCGGGAGAGGCACAGATACGCAGTATTTT. It yields the protein CASSLTGRGTDTQYF.

This rearrangement joins TRBV5-6 to TRBJ2-7; perhaps TRBD1 as D (5 bases). V was cut by 4 bases and J by 7 bases, with 18 bases left in between. Germline CDR1 is SGHDT and CDR2 is YYEEEE. The CDR3 has 14 amino acids. CDR3 amino acids: CASSVFSGFSEQYF. As DNA, the CDR3 is TGTGCCAGCAGCGTATTCTCAGGGTTTTCTGAGCAGTACTTC.

The chain recombines TRBV2 with TRBJ2-7; 8 bases fit TRBD1. CDR3 size: 15 residues. V lost 3 bases, J lost 3 bases, and 7 bases stayed unmatched. CDR1 and CDR2 (germline): SNHLY, FYNNEI. The CDR3 DNA reads TGTGCCAGCAGTGATGGAAGGACAGGGTACTACGAGCAGTACTTC. The encoded protein is CASSDGRTGYYEQYF.

The V and J genes are TRBV5-6 and TRBJ2-1; TRBD2 matches 13 bases. Looked up from germline, CDR1 is SGHDT and CDR2 is YYEEEE. Trimming at V came to 2 bases and at J to 7 bases, leaving 3 bases not matched to a gene. CDR3 length: 15 residues. The CDR3 loop reads CASSFGLAGENEQFF. CDR3 coding DNA: TGTGCCAGCAGCTTCGGACTAGCGGGGGAGAATGAGCAGTTCTTC.

The chain is built from TRBV5-6 and TRBJ2-1; a possible D gene is TRBD1 (6 bases). Germline-derived CDR1 and CDR2 are SGHDT and YYEEEE. This CDR3 has 15 amino acids. The ends were cut back, 0 bases at V and 4 bases at J, with 11 bases in the middle. The CDR3 protein is CASSLEGEPYNEQFF. CDR3 DNA sequence: TGTGCCAGCAGCTTGGAGGGGGAACCTTACAATGAGCAGTTCTTC.

The CDR3 nucleotides are TGTGCCAGAAGCCGCGCCGGGACACTTGGAAACACCATATATTTT. It specifies CARSRAGTLGNTIYF. This chain uses TRBV5-3 with TRBJ1-3; a weak D match, TRBD1 (6 bases). TRBV5-3 is an ORF, with its function uncertain. The V end lost 4 bases, the J end lost 3 bases, and 14 bases lay between the germline ends. The CDR3 runs to 15 residues.

The chain recombines TRBV5-4 with TRBJ2-3, with D possibly matching TRBD1 (6 bases). The V gene lost 5 bases and the J gene lost 3 bases, with 16 bases spanning the gap. The germline V gene has CDR1 SGHNT and CDR2 YYREEE (reference sequence). This CDR3 has 15 residues. CDR3 sequence: CASSPTGYRTDTQYF. In DNA form, the CDR3 reads TGTGCCAGCAGTCCCACAGGGTACCGGACAGATACGCAGTATTTT. The complete variable domain, with remaining parts taken from reference TRBV5-4 and TRBJ2-3, reads ETGVTQSPTHLIKTRGQQVTLRCSSQSGHNTVSWYQQALGQGPQFIFQYYREEENGRGNFPPRFSGLQFPNYSSELNVNALELDDSALYLCASSPTGYRTDTQYFGPGTRLTVL.

The chain employs TRBV9 and TRBJ2-3; 9 positions agree with TRBD2. J lost 5 bases, V lost 4 bases, and 14 bases had no gene match. CDR3 length equals 17 residues. Germline CDR1 and CDR2: SGDLS and YYNGEE. Written as DNA, the CDR3 is TGTGCCAGCAGCCCCCAGCACCGCGGGAGGGCCGGAGATACGCAGTATTTT. It is translated as CASSPQHRGRAGDTQYF.

The chain links TRBV4-2 to TRBJ1-2; the D is unclear. This CDR3 region has 12 residues. Between the trimmed V and J ends, which lost 0 bases and 8 bases, there was a span of 7 bases. CDR1 LGHNA and CDR2 YNFKEQ come from the germline V gene. CDR3 amino acids: CASSQDQRGYTF. The CDR3 DNA sequence: TGTGCCAGCAGCCAAGATCAGCGGGGCTACACCTTC.

This clone has only one observation. V usage is TRBV27 and J usage is TRBJ1-2, with TRBD1 matching 10 bases. Germline CDR1 and CDR2: MNHEY and SMNVEV (reference sequence). V was clipped by 8 bases and J by 4 bases; unmatched bases: 7. This CDR3 is built from 14 residues. CDR3 nucleotides: TGTGCCAGCGGGCGGGACAGGGGTGCCTATGGCTACACCTTC. Amino acids: CASGRDRGAYGYTF.

The chain joins TRBV7-8 to TRBJ2-7, with 7 nucleotides matching TRBD1. This CDR3 contains 14 residues. Germline V gene sequence: CDR1 SGHVS, CDR2 FQNEAQ. J was trimmed by 2 bases and V by 4 bases; bases with no gene match: 5. In DNA, the CDR3 is TGTGCCAGCAGCTCCTTGACAGGGACCTACGAGCAGTACTTC. Its protein is CASSSLTGTYEQYF.

The CDR3 DNA follows: TGTGCCAGCAGCTTGGCGGCTAGCCAAGAGACCCAGTACTTC. Translation: CASSLAASQETQYF. This chain uses TRBV5-4 with TRBJ2-5; D not resolved. CDR1 is SGHNT and CDR2 is YYREEE in the germline V gene (reference sequence). This CDR3 spans 14 amino acids. The ends were cut back, 0 bases at V and 1 base at J, with 7 bases in the middle. Based on the CDR3 plus reference TRBV5-4 and TRBJ2-5, the full variable domain is ETGVTQSPTHLIKTRGQQVTLRCSSQSGHNTVSWYQQALGQGPQFIFQYYREEENGRGNFPPRFSGLQFPNYSSELNVNALELDDSALYLCASSLAASQETQYFGPGTRLLVL.